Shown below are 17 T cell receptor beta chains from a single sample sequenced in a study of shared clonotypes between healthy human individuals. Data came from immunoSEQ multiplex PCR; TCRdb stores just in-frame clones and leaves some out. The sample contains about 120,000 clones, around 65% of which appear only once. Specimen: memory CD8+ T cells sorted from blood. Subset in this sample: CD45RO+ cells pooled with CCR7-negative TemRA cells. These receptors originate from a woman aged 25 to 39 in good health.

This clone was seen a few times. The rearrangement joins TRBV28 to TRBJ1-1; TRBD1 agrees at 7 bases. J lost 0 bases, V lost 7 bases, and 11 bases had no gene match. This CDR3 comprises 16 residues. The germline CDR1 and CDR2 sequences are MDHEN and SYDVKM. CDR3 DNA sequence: TGTGCCAGCATGAAGGGGGCAGGTTCCTTGAACACTGAAGCTTTCTTT. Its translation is CASMKGAGSLNTEAFF.

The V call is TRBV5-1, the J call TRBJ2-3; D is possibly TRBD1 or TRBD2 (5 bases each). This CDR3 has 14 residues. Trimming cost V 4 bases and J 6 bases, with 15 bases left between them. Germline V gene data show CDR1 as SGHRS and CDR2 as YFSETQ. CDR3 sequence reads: CASSPGHEGDTQYF. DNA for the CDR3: TGCGCCAGCAGCCCGGGCCATGAGGGGGATACGCAGTATTTT.

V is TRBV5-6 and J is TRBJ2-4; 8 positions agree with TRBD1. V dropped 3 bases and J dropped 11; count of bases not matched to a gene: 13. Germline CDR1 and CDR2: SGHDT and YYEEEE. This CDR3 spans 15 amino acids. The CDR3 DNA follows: TGTGCCAGCAGCTCTCAAAGGACAGGGAGAATTTTTCAGTACTTC. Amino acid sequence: CASSSQRTGRIFQYF.

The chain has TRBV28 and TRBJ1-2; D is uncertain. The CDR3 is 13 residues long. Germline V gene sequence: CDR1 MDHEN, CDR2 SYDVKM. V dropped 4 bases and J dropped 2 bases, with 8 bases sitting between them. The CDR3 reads CASSSPANYGYTF. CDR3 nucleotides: TGTGCCAGCAGTTCCCCAGCAAACTATGGCTACACCTTC.

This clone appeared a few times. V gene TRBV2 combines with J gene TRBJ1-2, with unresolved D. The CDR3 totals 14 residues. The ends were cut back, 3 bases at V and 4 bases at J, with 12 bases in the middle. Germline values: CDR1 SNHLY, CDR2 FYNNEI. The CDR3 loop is CASSEEVRTYGYTF. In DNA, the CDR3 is TGTGCCAGCAGTGAGGAGGTCAGGACCTATGGCTACACCTTC.

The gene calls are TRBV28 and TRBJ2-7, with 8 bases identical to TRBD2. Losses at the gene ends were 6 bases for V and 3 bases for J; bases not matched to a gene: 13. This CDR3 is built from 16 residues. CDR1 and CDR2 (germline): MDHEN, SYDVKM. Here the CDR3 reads CASSRLLAEGYYEQYF. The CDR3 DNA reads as TGTGCCAGCAGCCGTCTACTAGCGGAGGGGTACTACGAGCAGTACTTC.

CDR3 DNA sequence: TGCGCCAGCAGCCCCCTCGGGGAGGTGAATGAAAAACTGTTTTTT. Amino acid sequence: CASSPLGEVNEKLFF. V and J are TRBV5-1 and TRBJ1-4; the D is unclear. Per the germline V gene, CDR1 is SGHRS and CDR2 is YFSETQ. The germline V and J ends were trimmed by 4 bases and 5 bases, with 15 bases remaining between them. This CDR3 contains 15 residues.

CDR3 coding DNA: TGTGCCAGCAGTTTTGGTGCCAGAGCCTACGAGCAGTACTTC. As protein: CASSFGARAYEQYF. V gene TRBV27 combines with J gene TRBJ2-7; D remains ambiguous. Germline V gene data show CDR1 as MNHEY and CDR2 as SMNVEV (reference sequence). The CDR3 spans 14 residues. V was clipped by 3 bases and J by 2 bases, with 11 bases between them.

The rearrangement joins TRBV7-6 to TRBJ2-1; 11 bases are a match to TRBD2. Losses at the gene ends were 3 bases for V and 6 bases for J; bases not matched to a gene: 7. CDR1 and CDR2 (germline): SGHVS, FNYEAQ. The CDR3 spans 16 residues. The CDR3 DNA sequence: TGTGCCAGCAGCTTCACCCCGGGACTAGCGGCCAATGAGCAGTTCTTC. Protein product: CASSFTPGLAANEQFF.

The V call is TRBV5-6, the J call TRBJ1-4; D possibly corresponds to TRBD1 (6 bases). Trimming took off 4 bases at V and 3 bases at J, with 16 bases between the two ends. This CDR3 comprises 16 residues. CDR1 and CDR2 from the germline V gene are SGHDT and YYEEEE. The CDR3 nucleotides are TGTGCCAGCAGCGCATGGAGGGGGGTGCCTAATGAAAAACTGTTTTTT. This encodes CASSAWRGVPNEKLFF.

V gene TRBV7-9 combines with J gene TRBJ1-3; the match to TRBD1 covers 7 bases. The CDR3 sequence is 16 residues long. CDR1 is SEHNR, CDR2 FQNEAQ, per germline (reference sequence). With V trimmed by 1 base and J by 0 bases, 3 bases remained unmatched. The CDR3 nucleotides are TGTGCCAGCAGCTTAGTGGGACAGTCCTCTGGAAACACCATATATTTT. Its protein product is CASSLVGQSSGNTIYF.

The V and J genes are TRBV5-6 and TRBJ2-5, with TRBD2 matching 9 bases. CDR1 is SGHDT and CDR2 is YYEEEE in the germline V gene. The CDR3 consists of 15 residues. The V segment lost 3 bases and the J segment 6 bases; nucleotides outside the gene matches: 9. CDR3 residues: CASSSLTGLAQTQYF. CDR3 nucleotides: TGTGCCAGCAGCTCTTTAACGGGACTAGCACAGACCCAGTACTTC.

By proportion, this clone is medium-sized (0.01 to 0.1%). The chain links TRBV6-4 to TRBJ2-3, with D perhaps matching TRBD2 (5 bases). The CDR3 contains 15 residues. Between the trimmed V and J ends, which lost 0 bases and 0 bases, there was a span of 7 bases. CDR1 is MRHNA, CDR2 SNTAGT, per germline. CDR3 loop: CASSDSPGSTDTQYF. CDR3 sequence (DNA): TGTGCCAGCAGTGACTCCCCGGGGAGCACAGATACGCAGTATTTT.

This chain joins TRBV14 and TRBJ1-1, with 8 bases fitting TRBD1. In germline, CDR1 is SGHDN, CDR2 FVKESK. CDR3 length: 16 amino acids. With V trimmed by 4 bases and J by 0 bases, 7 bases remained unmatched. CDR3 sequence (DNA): TGTGCCAGCAGCCCGAGGGACAGGCTATTGAACACTGAAGCTTTCTTT. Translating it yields CASSPRDRLLNTEAFF.

CDR3 amino acids: CSVSPGQGRGTGELFF. In DNA, the CDR3 is TGCAGCGTTAGCCCTGGACAGGGGCGTGGCACCGGGGAGCTGTTTTTT. The V gene is TRBV29-1, the J gene TRBJ2-2, with 9 bases that match TRBD1. CDR1 and CDR2 (germline): SQVTM, ANQGSEA. This CDR3 is built from 16 residues. Germline trimming cut 5 bases from V and 4 bases from J; bases unmatched to any gene: 11.

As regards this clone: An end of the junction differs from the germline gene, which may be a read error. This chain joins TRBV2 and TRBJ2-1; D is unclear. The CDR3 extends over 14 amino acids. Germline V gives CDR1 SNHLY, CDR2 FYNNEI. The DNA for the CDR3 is TGTGCCAGCAATTGGGTCCGCTCCGACAATGAGCAGTTCTTC. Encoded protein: CASNWVRSDNEQFF.

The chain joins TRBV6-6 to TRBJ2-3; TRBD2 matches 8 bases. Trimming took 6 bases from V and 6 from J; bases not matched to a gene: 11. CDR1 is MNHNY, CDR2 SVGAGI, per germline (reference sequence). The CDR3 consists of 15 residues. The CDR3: CASSKLAGGLDTQYF. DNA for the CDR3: TGTGCCAGCAGCAAGTTGGCGGGAGGTCTCGATACGCAGTATTTT.